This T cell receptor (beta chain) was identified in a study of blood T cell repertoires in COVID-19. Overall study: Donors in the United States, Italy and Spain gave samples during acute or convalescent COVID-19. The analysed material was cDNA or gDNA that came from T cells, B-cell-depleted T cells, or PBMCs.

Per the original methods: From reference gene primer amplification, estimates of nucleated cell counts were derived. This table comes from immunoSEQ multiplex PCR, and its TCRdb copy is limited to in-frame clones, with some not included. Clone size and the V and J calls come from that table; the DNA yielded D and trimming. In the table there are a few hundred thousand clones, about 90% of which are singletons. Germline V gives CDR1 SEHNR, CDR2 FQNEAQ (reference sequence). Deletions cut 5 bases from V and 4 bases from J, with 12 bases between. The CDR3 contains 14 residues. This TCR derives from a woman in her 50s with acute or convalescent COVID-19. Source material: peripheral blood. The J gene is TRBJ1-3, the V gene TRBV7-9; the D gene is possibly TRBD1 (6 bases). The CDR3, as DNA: TGTGCCAGCAGCGTCCAGGGGCAAGGAAACACCATATATTTT. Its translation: CASSVQGQGNTIYF. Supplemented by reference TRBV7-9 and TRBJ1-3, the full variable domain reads DTGVSQNPRHKITKRGQNVTFRCDPISEHNRLYWYRQTLGQGPEFLTYFQNEAQLEKSRLLSDRFSAERPKGSFSTLEIQRTEQGDSAMYLCASSVQGQGNTIYFGEGSWLTVV.